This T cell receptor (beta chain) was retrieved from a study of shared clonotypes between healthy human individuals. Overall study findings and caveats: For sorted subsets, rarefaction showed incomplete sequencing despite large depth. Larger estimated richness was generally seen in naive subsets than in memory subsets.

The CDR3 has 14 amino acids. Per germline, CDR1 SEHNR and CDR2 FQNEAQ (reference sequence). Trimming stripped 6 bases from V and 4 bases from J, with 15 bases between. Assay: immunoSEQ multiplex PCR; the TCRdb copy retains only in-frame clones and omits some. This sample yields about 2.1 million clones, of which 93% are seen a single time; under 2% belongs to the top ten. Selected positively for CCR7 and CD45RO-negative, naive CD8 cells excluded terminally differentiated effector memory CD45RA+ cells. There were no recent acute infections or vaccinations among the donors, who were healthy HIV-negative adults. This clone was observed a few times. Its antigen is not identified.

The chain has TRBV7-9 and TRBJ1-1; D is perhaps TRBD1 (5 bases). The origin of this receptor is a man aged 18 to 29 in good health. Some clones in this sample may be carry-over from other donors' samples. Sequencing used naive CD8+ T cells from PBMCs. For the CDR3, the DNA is TGTGCCAGCAGTTTCCCGGGCAGGGCCACTGAAGCTTTCTTT. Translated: CASSFPGRATEAFF.